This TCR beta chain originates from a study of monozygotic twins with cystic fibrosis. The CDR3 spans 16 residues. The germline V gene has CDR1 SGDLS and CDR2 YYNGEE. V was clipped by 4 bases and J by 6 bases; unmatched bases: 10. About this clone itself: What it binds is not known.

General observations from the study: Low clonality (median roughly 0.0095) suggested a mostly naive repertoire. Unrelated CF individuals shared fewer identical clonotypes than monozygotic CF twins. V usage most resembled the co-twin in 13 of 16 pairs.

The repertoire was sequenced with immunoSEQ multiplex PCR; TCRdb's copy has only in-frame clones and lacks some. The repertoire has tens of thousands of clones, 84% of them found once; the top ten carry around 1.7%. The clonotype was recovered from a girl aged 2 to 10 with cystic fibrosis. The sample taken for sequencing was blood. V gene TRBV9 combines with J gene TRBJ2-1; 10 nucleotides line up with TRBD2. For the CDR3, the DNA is TGTGCCAGCAGCCCAAAGAGGACTAGCGGCCTCAATGAGCAGTTCTTC. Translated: CASSPKRTSGLNEQFF.